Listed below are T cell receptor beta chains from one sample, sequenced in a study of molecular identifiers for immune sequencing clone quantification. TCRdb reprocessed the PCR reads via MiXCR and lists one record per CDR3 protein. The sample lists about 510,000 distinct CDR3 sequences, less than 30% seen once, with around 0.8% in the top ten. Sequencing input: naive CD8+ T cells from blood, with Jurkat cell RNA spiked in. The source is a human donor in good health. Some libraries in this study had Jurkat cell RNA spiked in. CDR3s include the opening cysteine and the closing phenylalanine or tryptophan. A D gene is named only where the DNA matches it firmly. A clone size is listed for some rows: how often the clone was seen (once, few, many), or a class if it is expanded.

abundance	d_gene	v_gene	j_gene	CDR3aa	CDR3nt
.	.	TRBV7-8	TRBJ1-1	CASSLERVPEAFF	TGTGCCAGCAGCTTAGAAAGGGTCCCTGAAGCTTTCTTT
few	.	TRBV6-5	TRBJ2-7	CASSYGTGPYEQYF	TGTGCCAGCAGTTACGGGACGGGGCCCTACGAGCAGTACTTC
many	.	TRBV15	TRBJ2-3	CATSRDLAGADTQYF	TGTGCCACCAGCAGAGATCTTGCAGGGGCAGATACGCAGTATTTT
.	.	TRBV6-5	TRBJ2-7	CASGYDSGGTYEQYF	TGTGCCAGCGGTTACGATTCGGGGGGCACCTACGAGCAGTACTTC
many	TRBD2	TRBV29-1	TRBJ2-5	CSVPPPPGLVQETQYF	TGCAGCGTTCCCCCTCCTCCGGGACTAGTACAAGAGACCCAGTACTTC
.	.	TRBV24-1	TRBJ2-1	CATSDLQGGTFDEQFF	TGTGCCACCAGTGATTTGCAAGGGGGGACATTCGATGAGCAGTTCTTC
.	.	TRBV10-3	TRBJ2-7	CAISGEKQGSEQYF	TGTGCCATCAGTGGCGAAAAACAGGGCTCCGAGCAGTACTTC
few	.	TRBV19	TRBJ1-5	CASAGLRAPQHF	TGTGCCAGCGCCGGGCTCAGGGCGCCCCAGCATTTT
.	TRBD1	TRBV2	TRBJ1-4	CASSDWGQGGEKLFF	TGTGCCAGCAGCGATTGGGGACAGGGTGGAGAAAAACTGTTTTTT
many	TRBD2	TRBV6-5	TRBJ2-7	CASRPTSGSSPIEQYF	TGTGCCAGCAGACCAACTAGCGGGAGCTCTCCTATCGAGCAGTACTTC
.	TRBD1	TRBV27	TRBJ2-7	CASSLRGQGRYERYF	TGTGCCAGCAGTTTAAGGGGACAGGGGAGGTACGAGCGGTACTTC
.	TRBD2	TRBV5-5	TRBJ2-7	CDSSLGLGYYEQYF	TGTGACAGCAGCCTAGGACTAGGATACTACGAGCAGTACTTC
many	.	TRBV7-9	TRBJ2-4	CASSLDGSQANIQYF	TGTGCCAGCAGCTTAGACGGATCTCAGGCGAACATTCAGTACTTC
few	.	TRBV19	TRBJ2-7	CACSILYGAYEQYF	TGTGCCTGTAGTATTCTTTACGGAGCCTACGAGCAGTACTTC
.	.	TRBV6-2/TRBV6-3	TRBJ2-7	CASTEVGWYEQYF	TGTGCCAGCACGGAGGTTGGTTGGTACGAGCAGTACTTC
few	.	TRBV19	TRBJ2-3	CASSIDQVTDTQYF	TGTGCCAGTAGTATAGATCAGGTCACAGATACGCAGTATTTT
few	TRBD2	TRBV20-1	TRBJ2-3	CSARGVLADQSTDTQYF	TGCAGTGCTAGAGGGGTTCTAGCGGACCAGAGCACAGATACGCAGTATTTT
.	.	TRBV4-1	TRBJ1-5	CASSQVGDQPQHF	TGCGCCAGCAGCCAAGTGGGAGACCAGCCCCAGCATTTT
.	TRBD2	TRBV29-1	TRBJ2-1	CSARTSGNEQFF	TGCAGCGCTCGGACTAGCGGAAATGAGCAGTTCTTC
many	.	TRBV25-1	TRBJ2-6	CASSERSVLTF	TGTGCCAGCAGTGAAAGGAGCGTCCTGACTTTC
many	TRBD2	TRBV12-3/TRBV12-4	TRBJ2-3	CASISSGVLAGIRTDTQYF	TGTGCCAGCATCTCCTCAGGGGTACTAGCGGGGATAAGGACAGATACGCAGTATTTT
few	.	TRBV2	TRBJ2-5	CASSAGPRGQETQYF	TGTGCCAGCAGCGCCGGGCCTAGGGGGCAAGAGACCCAGTACTTC
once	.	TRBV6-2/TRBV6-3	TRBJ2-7	CASSSGLSSHEQYF	TGTGCCAGCAGCTCCGGTCTGAGCTCCCACGAGCAGTACTTC
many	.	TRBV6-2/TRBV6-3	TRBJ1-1	CASSPWLGNTEAFF	TGTGCCAGCAGTCCCTGGCTGGGGAACACTGAAGCTTTCTTT
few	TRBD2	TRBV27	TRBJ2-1	CASSTGLAGDLLFF	TGTGCCAGCAGTACGGGACTAGCGGGAGATCTGCTGTTCTTC
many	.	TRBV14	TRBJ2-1	CASSQITDYGPQFF	TGTGCCAGCAGCCAGATCACGGACTACGGGCCCCAGTTCTTC
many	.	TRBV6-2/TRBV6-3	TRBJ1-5	CASSYKGPNQPQHF	TGTGCCAGCAGTTATAAGGGACCCAATCAGCCCCAGCATTTT
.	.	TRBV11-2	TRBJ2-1	CASSRGRTWDPTYNEQFF	TGTGCCAGCAGCCGCGGGCGAACGTGGGACCCTACCTACAATGAGCAGTTCTTC
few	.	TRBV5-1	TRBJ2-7	CDSSWTDFSYEQYF	TGCGACAGCAGCTGGACAGATTTCTCCTACGAGCAGTACTTC
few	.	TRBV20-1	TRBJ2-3	CSAPLGREDTQYF	TGCAGTGCCCCACTAGGCAGAGAAGATACGCAGTATTTT
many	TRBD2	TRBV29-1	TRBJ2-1	CSVAVGLAGNEQFF	TGCAGCGTTGCCGTGGGACTAGCAGGGAATGAGCAGTTCTTC
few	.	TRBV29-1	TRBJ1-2	CSVVPQGDYGYTF	TGCAGCGTTGTCCCCCAGGGTGACTATGGCTACACCTTC
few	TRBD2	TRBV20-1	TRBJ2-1	CSAKDRTSGTLQFF	TGCAGTGCCAAAGACCGGACTAGCGGGACCTTGCAGTTCTTC
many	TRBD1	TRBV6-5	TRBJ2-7	CASSYGTGIYEQYF	TGTGCCAGCAGTTACGGGACAGGTATCTACGAGCAGTACTTC
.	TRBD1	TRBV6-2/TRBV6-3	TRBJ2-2	CASNYRGTGAGELFF	TGTGCCAGCAACTACAGGGGTACGGGCGCCGGGGAGCTGTTTTTT
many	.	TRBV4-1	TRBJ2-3	CASSQEPGDTQYF	TGCGCCAGCAGCCAAGAGCCAGGGGATACGCAGTATTTT
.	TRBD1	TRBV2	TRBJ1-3	CARTSGTGEISGNTIYF	TGTGCCAGAACGTCGGGGACAGGTGAAATCTCTGGAAACACCATATATTTT